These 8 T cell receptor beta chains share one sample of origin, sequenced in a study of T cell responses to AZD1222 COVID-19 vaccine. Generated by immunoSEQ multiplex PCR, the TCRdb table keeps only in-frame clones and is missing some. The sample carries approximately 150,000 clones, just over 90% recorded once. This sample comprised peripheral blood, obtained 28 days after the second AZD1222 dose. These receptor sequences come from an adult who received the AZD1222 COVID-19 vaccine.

CDR3 nucleotide sequence: TGTGCCAGCAGCTTAGTTGCGGACAATGAGCAGTTCTTC. Its protein is CASSLVADNEQFF. V and J are TRBV11-3 and TRBJ2-1; D uncertain. Germline values: CDR1 SGHNT, CDR2 YENEEA. The CDR3 covers 13 residues. V shed 1 base and J shed 5 bases, with 6 bases lying between them.

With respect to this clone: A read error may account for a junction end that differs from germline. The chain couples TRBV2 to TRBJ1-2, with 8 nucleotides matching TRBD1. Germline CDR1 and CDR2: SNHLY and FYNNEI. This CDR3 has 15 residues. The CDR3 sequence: CTSSVDGQGAYGYTF. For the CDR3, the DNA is TGTACCAGCAGTGTGGACGGTCAGGGGGCTTATGGCTACACCTTC.

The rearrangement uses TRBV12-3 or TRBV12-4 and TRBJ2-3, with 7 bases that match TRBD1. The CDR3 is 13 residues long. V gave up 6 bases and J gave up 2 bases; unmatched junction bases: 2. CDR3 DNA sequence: TGTGCCAGCAGCGGGACAGTCACAGATACGCAGTATTTT. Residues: CASSGTVTDTQYF.

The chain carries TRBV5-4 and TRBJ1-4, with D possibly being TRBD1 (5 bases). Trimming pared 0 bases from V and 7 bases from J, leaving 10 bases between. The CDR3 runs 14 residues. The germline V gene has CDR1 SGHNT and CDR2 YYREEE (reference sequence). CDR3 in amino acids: CASSLDRTGEKLFF. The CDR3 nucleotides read TGTGCCAGCAGCTTGGACAGGACGGGTGAAAAACTGTTTTTT. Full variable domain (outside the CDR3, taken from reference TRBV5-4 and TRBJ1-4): ETGVTQSPTHLIKTRGQQVTLRCSSQSGHNTVSWYQQALGQGPQFIFQYYREEENGRGNFPPRFSGLQFPNYSSELNVNALELDDSALYLCASSLDRTGEKLFFGSGTQLSVL.

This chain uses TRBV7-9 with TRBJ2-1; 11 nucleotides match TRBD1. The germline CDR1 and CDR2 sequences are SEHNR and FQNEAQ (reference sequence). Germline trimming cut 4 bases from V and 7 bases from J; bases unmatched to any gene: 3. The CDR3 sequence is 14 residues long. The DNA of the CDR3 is TGTGCCAGCAGCTGGGGACAGGGGGTAAATGAGCAGTTCTTC. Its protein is CASSWGQGVNEQFF.

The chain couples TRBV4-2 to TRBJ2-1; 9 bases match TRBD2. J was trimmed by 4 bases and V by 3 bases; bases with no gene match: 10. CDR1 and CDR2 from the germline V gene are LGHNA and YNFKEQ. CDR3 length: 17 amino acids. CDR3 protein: CASSQFERGEGYNEQFF. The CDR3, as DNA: TGTGCCAGCAGCCAGTTCGAGCGGGGGGAGGGATACAATGAGCAGTTCTTC.

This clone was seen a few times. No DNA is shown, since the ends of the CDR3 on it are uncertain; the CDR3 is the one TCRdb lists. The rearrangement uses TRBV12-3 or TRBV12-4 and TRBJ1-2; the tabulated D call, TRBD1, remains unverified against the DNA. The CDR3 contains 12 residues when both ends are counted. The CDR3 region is CASSNLWGQGSF.

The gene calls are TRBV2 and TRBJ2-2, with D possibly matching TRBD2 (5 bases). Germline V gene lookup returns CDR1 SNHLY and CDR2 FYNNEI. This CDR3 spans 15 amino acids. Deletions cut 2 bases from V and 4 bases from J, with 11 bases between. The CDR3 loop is CASSELGRATGELFF. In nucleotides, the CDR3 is TGTGCCAGCAGTGAATTAGGGCGGGCCACCGGGGAGCTGTTTTTT.